What follows is one T cell receptor (beta chain) and its context. This entry is derived from a study of T-cell reconstitution after alpha-beta-depleted transplantation in children. The CDR3 spans 13 residues. Germline CDR1 and CDR2: LGHDT and YNNKEL (reference sequence). Trimming pared 3 bases from V and 6 bases from J, leaving 10 bases between. This sample's TCRbeta library carried unique molecular identifier barcodes. Via MiXCR, TCRdb re-called the PCR reads, giving one row per CDR3 protein. The data contain about a million distinct CDR3 sequences, about 30% of them singletons. This material consisted of PBMCs, mostly from graft donor cells, taken 360 days after TCRalphabeta/CD19-depleted stem cell transplant. The genes are TRBV3-1 and TRBJ2-3; D gene ambiguous. The receptor comes from a boy under three years old who had a stem cell transplant for SCID, so the T cells may come from the graft donor. CDR3: CASSQELADTQYF. CDR3 bases: TGTGCCAGCAGCCAGGAGCTCGCGGATACGCAGTATTTT.